One sample yielded the 21 T cell receptor beta chains listed below, sequenced in a study of T cell responses to AZD1222 COVID-19 vaccine. Profiling relied on immunoSEQ multiplex PCR, and the TCRdb table lists in-frame clones only, not all of them. The sample includes about 200,000 clones, 80% to 95% seen only once; the top ten take around 3.5%. This specimen was peripheral blood, taken 28 days after the second AZD1222 dose. The receptors stem from an adult who received the AZD1222 COVID-19 vaccine.

The genes are TRBV6-2 or TRBV6-3 and TRBJ2-7; D ambiguous. Trimming removed 0 bases at V and 2 bases at J, with 14 bases between. From germline, CDR1 is MNHEY and CDR2 SVGEGT. The CDR3 runs 16 residues. The CDR3 is CASSYSGRGNTYEQYF. The CDR3 nucleotides are TGTGCCAGCAGTTACTCCGGCAGAGGCAATACCTACGAGCAGTACTTC.

J is TRBJ2-5 and V is TRBV4-1; perhaps TRBD2 as D (6 bases). CDR1 is MGHRA and CDR2 is YSYEKL in the germline V gene. This CDR3 region has 15 residues. With 4 bases removed from V and 3 bases from J, the gap between germline ends came to 15 bases. For the CDR3, the DNA is TGCGCCAGCAGCCGGGCTGGGGAGGAGGAAGAGACCCAGTACTTC. It is translated as CASSRAGEEEETQYF.

This rearrangement joins TRBV6-2 or TRBV6-3 to TRBJ1-2, with D possibly TRBD1 on 5 matching bases. Trimming pared 0 bases from V and 8 bases from J, leaving 13 bases between. CDR1 and CDR2 from the germline V gene are MNHEY and SVGEGT. The CDR3 is 14 amino acids. The CDR3 nucleotides are TGTGCCAGCAGTTACTCGAGCCAGGGTGTGGGCTACACCTTC. As protein: CASSYSSQGVGYTF.

This clone is a singleton in its sample. This chain uses TRBV28 with TRBJ2-7, with 12 positions matching TRBD2. From germline, CDR1 is MDHEN and CDR2 SYDVKM. The V segment lost 7 bases and the J segment 3 bases; nucleotides outside the gene matches: 10. CDR3 length: 16 residues. The CDR3 reads CASTVASGRGLYEQYF. In nucleotides, the CDR3 is TGTGCCAGCACCGTGGCTAGCGGGAGGGGACTCTACGAGCAGTACTTC. Full variable domain (rest looked up from reference TRBV28 and TRBJ2-7): DVKVTQSSRYLVKRTGEKVFLECVQDMDHENMFWYRQDPGLGLRLIYFSYDVKMKEKGDIPEGYSVSREKKERFSLILESASTNQTSMYLCASTVASGRGLYEQYFGPGTRLTVT.

The rearrangement links TRBV27 to TRBJ1-5; no clear D gene. The CDR3 is made up of 14 amino acids. Trimming took 6 bases from V and 2 from J, leaving 11 bases between them. Germline V gene lookup returns CDR1 MNHEY and CDR2 SMNVEV (reference sequence). CDR3 region: CASRSLPGNQPQHF. As DNA, the CDR3 is TGTGCCAGCAGGAGCCTCCCAGGCAATCAGCCCCAGCATTTT.

This clone was detected only once. V is TRBV4-3 and J is TRBJ2-1; D uncertain. The V gene's germline CDR1 is LGHNA and CDR2 YSLEER. V shed 0 bases and J shed 0 bases, with 9 bases lying between them. The CDR3 spans 16 residues. The CDR3 DNA follows: TGCGCCAGCAGCCAAGAGCCCGGTAGCTCCTACAATGAGCAGTTCTTC. The encoded protein is CASSQEPGSSYNEQFF.

The CDR3 protein is CSASKRARGPAQYF. CDR3 nucleotides: TGCAGTGCTAGTAAGAGGGCAAGGGGACCTGCCCAGTACTTC. The rearrangement links TRBV20-1 to TRBJ2-5; either TRBD1 or TRBD2 may fit D (5 bases each). V shed 3 bases and J shed 9 bases, with 20 bases lying between them. CDR3 length equals 14 residues. Germline CDR1 DFQATT, CDR2 SNEGSKA (reference sequence).

J is TRBJ1-3 and V is TRBV11-2; D may be TRBD1 (5 bases). There are 14 residues in the CDR3. Between the trimmed V and J ends, which lost 2 bases and 2 bases, there was a span of 7 bases. The germline CDR1 and CDR2 sequences are SGHAT and FQNNGV. The CDR3 reads CASSLQGAGNTIYF. The CDR3 nucleotides are TGTGCCAGCAGCTTACAAGGGGCTGGAAACACCATATATTTT.

J is TRBJ1-4 and V is TRBV12-5, with D hard to call. This CDR3 is built from 12 residues. Trimming pared 1 base from V and 7 bases from J, leaving 4 bases between. Germline CDR1 is LGHNT and CDR2 is FRNRAP. Here the CDR3 reads CASGLGIEKLFF. Written as DNA, the CDR3 is TGTGCTAGTGGTTTGGGGATTGAAAAACTGTTTTTT.

V and J are TRBV3-1 (or the pseudogene TRBV3-2) and TRBJ1-5, with TRBD1 matching 9 bases. This CDR3 comprises 16 residues. Germline lookup yields CDR1 LGHDT and CDR2 YNNKEL (reference sequence). Trimming at V came to 1 base and at J to 6 bases, leaving 7 bases not matched to a gene. CDR3 loop: CASSQAEQGASQPQHF. Written as DNA, the CDR3 is TGTGCCAGCAGCCAAGCTGAACAGGGGGCCAGTCAGCCCCAGCATTTT.

V is TRBV11-2 and J is TRBJ1-5; TRBD1 might be the D (5 bases). CDR1 is SGHAT and CDR2 is FQNNGV in the germline V gene. The CDR3 runs to 15 residues. V shed 5 bases and J shed 3 bases, with 14 bases lying between them. Here the CDR3 DNA reads TGTGCCAGCAGCCCCCTCGCAGGGTCCAATCAGCCCCAGCATTTT. Translating gives CASSPLAGSNQPQHF. Looking up the rest from reference TRBV11-2 and TRBJ1-5 gives the full variable domain: EAGVAQSPRYKIIEKRQSVAFWCNPISGHATLYWYQQILGQGPKLLIQFQNNGVVDDSQLPKDRFSAERLKGVDSTLKIQPAKLEDSAVYLCASSPLAGSNQPQHFGDGTRLSIL.

This chain links TRBV4-3 with TRBJ2-1; D gene unclear. Germline-derived CDR1 and CDR2 are LGHNA and YSLEER. The CDR3 is 13 residues long. Between the trimmed V and J ends, which lost 2 bases and 9 bases, there was a span of 11 bases. DNA of the CDR3: TGCGCCAGCAGCCAATCAGTCGGGCTTGAGCAGTTCTTC. It yields the protein CASSQSVGLEQFF.

V usage is TRBV6-4 and J usage is TRBJ2-6, with TRBD1 identical over 11 bases. The CDR3 contains 18 residues. Trimming took 5 bases from V and 0 from J; bases not matched to a gene: 6. Germline V CDR1 and CDR2: MRHNA, SNTAGT. The CDR3 nucleotides read TGTGCCAGCAGTCCAGGACAGGGGGCGTCCTCTGGGGCCAACGTCCTGACTTTC. Protein: CASSPGQGASSGANVLTF.

J is TRBJ1-1 and V is TRBV28; D might be TRBD1 (5 bases). The CDR3 sequence is 13 residues long. V lost 7 bases, J lost 4 bases, and 13 bases lay in between. From germline, CDR1 is MDHEN and CDR2 SYDVKM. CDR3 nucleotides: TGTGCCAGCACCCTGGGGGGGACCACTGAAGCTTTCTTT. Amino acid sequence: CASTLGGTTEAFF.

The gene calls are TRBV24-1 and TRBJ2-1; 13 positions match TRBD2. V trimming: 3 bases; J trimming: 8 bases; junction bases outside the gene matches: 3. Germline V gives CDR1 KGHDR, CDR2 SFDVKD. The CDR3 runs 15 residues. The CDR3 here is CATSDTSGRVYEQFF. The CDR3 region has the DNA TGTGCCACCAGTGATACTAGCGGGAGGGTCTATGAGCAGTTCTTC.

The rearrangement uses TRBV2 and TRBJ2-5; D might be TRBD1 (6 bases). The V gene lost 4 bases and the J gene lost 2 bases, with 8 bases spanning the gap. In germline, CDR1 is SNHLY, CDR2 FYNNEI. CDR3 size: 13 residues. The CDR3 sequence: CASSGGLQETQYF. CDR3 sequence (DNA): TGTGCCAGCAGTGGGGGGCTGCAAGAGACCCAGTACTTC. The variable domain in full, with the rest retrieved from reference TRBV2 and TRBJ2-5, is EPEVTQTPSHQVTQMGQEVILRCVPISNHLYFYWYRQILGQKVEFLVSFYNNEISEKSEIFDDQFSVERPDGSNFTLKIRSTKLEDSAMYFCASSGGLQETQYFGPGTRLLVL.

The chain couples TRBV28 to TRBJ2-7; 8 positions agree with TRBD1. The CDR3 is made up of 17 amino acids. CDR1 is MDHEN and CDR2 is SYDVKM in the germline V gene. The J segment lost 0 bases and the V segment lost 2 bases, leaving 9 bases of the junction unmatched. CDR3 in amino acids: CASSLLGRTGFSYEQYF. CDR3 in DNA: TGTGCCAGCAGTTTACTTGGTCGGACAGGGTTCTCCTACGAGCAGTACTTC.

The CDR3 coding sequence is TGCGCCAGCAGCTTGATGGGGGACAATCAGCCCCAGCATTTT. Residues: CASSLMGDNQPQHF. The chain carries TRBV5-1 and TRBJ1-5, with D possibly being TRBD1 (5 bases). This CDR3 has 14 residues. V gave up 1 base and J gave up 3 bases, with 8 bases separating them. Germline assignment: CDR1 SGHRS and CDR2 YFSETQ.

J is TRBJ1-4 and V is TRBV19; perhaps TRBD1 as D (6 bases). Germline lookup yields CDR1 LNHDA and CDR2 SQIVND (reference sequence). The CDR3 consists of 15 residues. V was cut by 3 bases and J by 8 bases, with 16 bases left in between. The CDR3 region is CASSISGAGEEKLFF. The CDR3 nucleotides read TGTGCCAGTAGTATCTCGGGGGCAGGGGAAGAAAAACTGTTTTTT.

The chain carries TRBV5-1 and TRBJ2-2; perhaps D is TRBD1 or TRBD2 (6 bases each). Germline values: CDR1 SGHRS, CDR2 YFSETQ. The germline V and J ends were trimmed by 4 bases and 4 bases, with 17 bases remaining between them. The CDR3 is 16 residues long. The CDR3 DNA reads as TGCGCCAGCAGCGAACAGGGAGGAGCGGGCACCGGGGAGCTGTTTTTT. It specifies CASSEQGGAGTGELFF.

The chain joins TRBV7-3 to TRBJ2-1, with TRBD1 identical over 8 bases. The CDR3 spans 16 residues. From germline, CDR1 is SGHTA and CDR2 FQGTGA. The junction had 10 bases not matched to a gene; V was cut back by 2 bases and J by 7 bases. Here the CDR3 DNA reads TGTGCCAGCAGCTTAGCTGTCGGACAGGGCGTAAATGAGCAGTTCTTC. Protein: CASSLAVGQGVNEQFF.